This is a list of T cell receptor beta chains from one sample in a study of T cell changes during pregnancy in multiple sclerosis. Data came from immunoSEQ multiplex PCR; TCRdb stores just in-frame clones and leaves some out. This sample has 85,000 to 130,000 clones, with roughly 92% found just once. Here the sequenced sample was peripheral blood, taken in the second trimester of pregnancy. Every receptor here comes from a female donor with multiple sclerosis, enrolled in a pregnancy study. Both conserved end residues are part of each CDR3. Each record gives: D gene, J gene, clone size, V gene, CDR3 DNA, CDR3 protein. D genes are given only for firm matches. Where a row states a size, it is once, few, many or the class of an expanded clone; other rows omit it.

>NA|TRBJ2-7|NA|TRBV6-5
TGTGCCTCCGGTCCGGGAAGTGGATACGAGCAGTACTTC
CASGPGSGYEQYF
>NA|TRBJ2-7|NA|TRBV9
TGTGCCAGCAGCGTGCAGTCCCTGGACGAGCAGTACTTC
CASSVQSLDEQYF
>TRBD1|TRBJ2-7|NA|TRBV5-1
TGCGCCAGCAGCTTAGGACAGGGAGTCTACGAGCAGTACTTC
CASSLGQGVYEQYF
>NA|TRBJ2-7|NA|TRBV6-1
TGTGCCAGCAGTGAAGCCCTGGCGGCTAGCTCCTACGAGCAGTACTTC
CASSEALAASSYEQYF
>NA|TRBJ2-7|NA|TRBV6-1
TGTGCCAGCAGATACAACAGGGGAGGCAACTACGAGCAGTACTTC
CASRYNRGGNYEQYF
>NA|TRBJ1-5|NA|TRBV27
TGTTCTTGCCGCCAGGGCAATCAGCCCCAGCATTTT
CSCRQGNQPQHF
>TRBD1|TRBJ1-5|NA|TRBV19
TGTGCCAGTAGTAAGGACAGGGGCGGTGATCAGCCCCAGCATTTT
CASSKDRGGDQPQHF
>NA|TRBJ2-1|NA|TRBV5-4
TGTGCCAGCAGCTTGGCCAGGGCCTATGAGCAGTTCTTC
CASSLARAYEQFF
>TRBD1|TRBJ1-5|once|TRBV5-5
TGTGCCAGCAGCTTGTTCCCCGGGACAGTGGGCGACAATCAGCCCCAGCATTTT
CASSLFPGTVGDNQPQHF
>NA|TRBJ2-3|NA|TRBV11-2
TGTGCCAGCAGCTTAACATTGGTCACAGATACGCAGTATTTT
CASSLTLVTDTQYF
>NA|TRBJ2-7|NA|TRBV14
TGTGCCAGCAGCTTCGGGTCCCTCCCATCGGGGCAGTACTTC
CASSFGSLPSGQYF